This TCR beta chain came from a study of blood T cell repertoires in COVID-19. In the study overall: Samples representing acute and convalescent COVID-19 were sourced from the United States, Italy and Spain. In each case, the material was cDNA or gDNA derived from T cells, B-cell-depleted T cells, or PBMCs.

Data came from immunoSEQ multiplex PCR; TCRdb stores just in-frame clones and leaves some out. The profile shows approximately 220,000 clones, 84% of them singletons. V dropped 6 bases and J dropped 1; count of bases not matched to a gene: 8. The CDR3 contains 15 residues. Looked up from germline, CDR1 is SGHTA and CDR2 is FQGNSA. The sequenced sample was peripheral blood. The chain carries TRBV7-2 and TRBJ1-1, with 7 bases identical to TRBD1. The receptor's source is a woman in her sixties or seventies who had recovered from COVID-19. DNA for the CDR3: TGTGCCAGCAGACGGGACAGAGCCGCGAACACTGAAGCTTTCTTT. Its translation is CASRRDRAANTEAFF.